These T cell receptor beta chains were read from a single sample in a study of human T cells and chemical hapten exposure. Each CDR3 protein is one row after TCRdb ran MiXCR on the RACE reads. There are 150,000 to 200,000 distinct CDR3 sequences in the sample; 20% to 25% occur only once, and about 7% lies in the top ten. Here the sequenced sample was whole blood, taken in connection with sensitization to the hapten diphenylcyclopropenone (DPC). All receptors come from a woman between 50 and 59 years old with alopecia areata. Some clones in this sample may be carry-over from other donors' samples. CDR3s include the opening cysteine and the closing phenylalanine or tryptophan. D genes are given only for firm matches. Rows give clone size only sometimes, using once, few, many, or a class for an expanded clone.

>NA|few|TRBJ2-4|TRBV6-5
CASSEAGIQYF
TGTGCCAGCAGTGAAGCCGGCATTCAGTACTTC
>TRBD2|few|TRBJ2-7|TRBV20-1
CSASHVGSAGVGREQYF
TGCAGTGCTAGCCATGTGGGGTCTGCGGGAGTAGGGCGCGAGCAGTACTTC
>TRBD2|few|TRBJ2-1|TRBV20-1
CSAVLAGVNEQFF
TGCAGTGCTGTACTAGCGGGAGTTAATGAGCAGTTCTTC
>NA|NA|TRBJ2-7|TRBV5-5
CASSFLDLTLSYEQYF
TGTGCCAGCAGCTTCTTGGACTTAACACTCTCCTACGAGCAGTACTTC
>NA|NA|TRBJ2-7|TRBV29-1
CSVVRETYEQYF
TGCAGCGTTGTGCGGGAAACGTACGAGCAGTACTTC
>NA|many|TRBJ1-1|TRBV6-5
CASRSPVNTEAFF
TGTGCCAGCAGGTCGCCGGTGAACACTGAAGCTTTCTTT
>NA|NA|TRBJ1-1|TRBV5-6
CASSLRTDTEAFF
TGTGCCAGCAGCCTGCGGACGGACACTGAAGCTTTCTTT
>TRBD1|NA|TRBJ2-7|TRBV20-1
CSARDSGTGPYEQYF
TGCAGTGCTAGAGATTCCGGGACAGGACCCTACGAGCAGTACTTC
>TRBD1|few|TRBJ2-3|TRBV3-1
CASSQLQTGSTDTQYF
TGTGCCAGCAGCCAGCTCCAGACAGGGAGCACAGATACGCAGTATTTT
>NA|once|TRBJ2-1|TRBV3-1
CASSRVLQGGFNEQFF
TGTGCCAGCAGCCGCGTCCTTCAGGGTGGGTTCAATGAGCAGTTCTTC
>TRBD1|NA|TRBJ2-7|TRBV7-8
CASSSTWDSSYEQYF
TGTGCCAGCAGCTCGACCTGGGACAGTTCCTACGAGCAGTACTTC
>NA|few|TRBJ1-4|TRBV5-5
CASSLDDYYNEKLFF
TGTGCCAGCAGCTTGGATGACTACTATAATGAAAAACTGTTTTTT
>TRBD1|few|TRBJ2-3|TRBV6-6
CASSGDRGPVGTDTQYF
TGTGCCAGCAGCGGGGACAGGGGGCCGGTAGGCACAGATACGCAGTATTTT
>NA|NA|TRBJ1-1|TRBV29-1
CSAVTVNTEAFF
TGCAGCGCCGTAACAGTGAACACTGAAGCTTTCTTT
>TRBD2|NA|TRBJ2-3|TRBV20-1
CSASREGRRDTQYF
TGCAGTGCTAGTCGGGAGGGCCGGAGAGATACGCAGTATTTT
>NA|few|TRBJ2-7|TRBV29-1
CSVDGPRAYEQYF
TGCAGCGTTGATGGGCCGCGGGCCTACGAGCAGTACTTC
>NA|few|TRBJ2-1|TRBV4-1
CASSQDLRGGLDEQFF
TGCGCCAGCAGCCAAGATCTGAGAGGGGGGCTCGATGAGCAGTTCTTC
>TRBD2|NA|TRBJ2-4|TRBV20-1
CSASRSSTSAGGRNIQYF
TGCAGTGCTAGCCGATCGTCCACTAGCGCGGGTGGTCGAAACATTCAGTACTTC
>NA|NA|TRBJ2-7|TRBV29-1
CSVQSGGAPYEQYF
TGCAGCGTCCAAAGTGGTGGGGCCCCCTACGAGCAGTACTTC
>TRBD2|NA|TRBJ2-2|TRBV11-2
CASSLKASGRGTGELFF
TGTGCCAGCAGCTTAAAGGCTAGCGGGAGGGGCACCGGGGAGCTGTTTTTT
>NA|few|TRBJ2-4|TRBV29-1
CSVAGTDVGIQYF
TGCAGCGTTGCAGGCACCGACGTTGGCATTCAGTACTTC
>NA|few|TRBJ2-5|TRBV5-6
CASSSWSETQYF
TGTGCCAGCAGCTCCTGGTCGGAGACCCAGTACTTC
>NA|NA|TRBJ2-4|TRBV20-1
CSARDSGAKNIQYF
TGCAGTGCTAGAGATTCAGGGGCCAAAAACATTCAGTACTTC
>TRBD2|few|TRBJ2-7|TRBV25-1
CASSSIAGDEQYF
TGTGCCAGCAGTTCTATCGCGGGAGACGAGCAGTACTTC
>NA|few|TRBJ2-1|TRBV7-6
CATRSVNEQFF
TGTGCCACCCGCTCGGTTAATGAGCAGTTCTTC
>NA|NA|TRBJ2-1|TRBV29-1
CSVPGGSSSYNEQFF
TGCAGCGTACCAGGAGGGTCCAGCTCCTACAATGAGCAGTTCTTC
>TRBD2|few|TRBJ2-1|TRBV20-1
CSATPPLAGADNEQFF
TGCAGTGCTACTCCCCCTCTAGCGGGAGCCGACAATGAGCAGTTCTTC
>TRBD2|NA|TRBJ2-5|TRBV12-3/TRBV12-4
CASLLAGGPLQTQYF
TGTGCCAGCCTTCTGGCGGGAGGGCCTTTGCAGACCCAGTACTTC
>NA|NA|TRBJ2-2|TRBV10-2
CASKGLAITGELFF
TGCGCCAGCAAGGGGCTAGCTATCACCGGGGAGCTGTTTTTT
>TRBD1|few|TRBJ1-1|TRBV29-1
CSVEDRTGGTTEAFF
TGCAGCGTTGAAGATAGGACAGGTGGAACGACTGAAGCTTTCTTT
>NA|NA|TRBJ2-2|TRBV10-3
CAISEDRNTGELFF
TGTGCCATCAGTGAGGACAGAAACACCGGGGAGCTGTTTTTT
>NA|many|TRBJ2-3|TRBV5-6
CASSGTGTPAGDTQYF
TGTGCCAGCAGCGGGACGGGGACCCCAGCGGGAGATACGCAGTATTTT
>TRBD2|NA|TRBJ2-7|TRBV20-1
CSARDYRREGEQYF
TGCAGTGCTAGAGATTATCGGCGGGAGGGCGAGCAGTACTTC
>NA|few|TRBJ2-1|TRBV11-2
CASSISGYYNEQFF
TGTGCCAGCAGCATATCGGGATACTACAATGAGCAGTTCTTC
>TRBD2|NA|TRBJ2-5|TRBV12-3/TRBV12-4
CASSSSGRGETQYF
TGTGCCAGCAGTTCTAGCGGGAGGGGAGAGACCCAGTACTTC
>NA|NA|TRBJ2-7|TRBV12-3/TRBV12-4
CASSTPSYEQYF
TGTGCCAGCAGCACCCCCTCCTACGAGCAGTACTTC
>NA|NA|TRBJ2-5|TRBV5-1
CASSLWGTHQETQYF
TGCGCCAGCAGCTTGTGGGGCACACACCAAGAGACCCAGTACTTC
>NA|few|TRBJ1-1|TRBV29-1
CSVKAGMNTEAFF
TGCAGCGTAAAGGCGGGGATGAACACTGAAGCTTTCTTT
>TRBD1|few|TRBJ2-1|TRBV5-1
CASSLVGQGSGPHSAQFF
TGCGCCAGCAGCTTGGTGGGACAGGGTTCGGGTCCACATTCTGCGCAGTTCTTC
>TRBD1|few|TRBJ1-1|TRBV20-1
CSGGWTGDTEAFF
TGCAGTGGGGGGTGGACAGGCGACACTGAAGCTTTCTTT
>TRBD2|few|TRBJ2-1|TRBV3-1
CASSPSPSSGRDNEQFF
TGTGCCAGCAGCCCTAGCCCCTCTAGCGGGAGGGACAATGAGCAGTTCTTC
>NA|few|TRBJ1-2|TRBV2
CASSEVGRAGGYGYTF
TGTGCCAGCAGTGAAGTGGGCAGGGCAGGAGGGTATGGCTACACCTTC
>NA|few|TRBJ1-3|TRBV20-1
CSASRRGENTIYF
TGCAGTGCTAGTAGGAGAGGGGAAAACACCATATATTTT
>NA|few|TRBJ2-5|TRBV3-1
CASSLGGLETQYF
TGTGCCAGCAGCCTAGGGGGGCTGGAGACCCAGTACTTC
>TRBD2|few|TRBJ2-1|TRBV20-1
CSASTSGSWNEQFF
TGCAGTGCTAGCACTAGCGGGAGTTGGAATGAGCAGTTCTTC